The subject of this entry is one TCR beta chain. V lost 3 bases to trimming and J lost 1 base, with 16 bases between them. Germline V gene data show CDR1 as GTSNPN and CDR2 as SVGIG (reference sequence). The CDR3 is 15 residues long. With 60 Vbeta and 13 Jbeta primers, the PCR was carried out. In the authors' methods: Later work found 74 million or so unique TCR beta chains, with 9.5 million to 14 million shared. Some clones are missing from TCRdb's copy, which holds only in-frame ones; the method was immunoSEQ multiplex PCR. The D gene and trimming were derived from the DNA, and the V and J assignments and clone size from that table. The sample has approximately 140,000 clones, around 77% seen once. The source of the sample is a study of cytomegalovirus exposure and HLA in healthy donors.

This TCR was recovered from a woman aged 45-59 years in good health and CMV-seronegative. The sample taken for sequencing was PBMCs. This sequence joins TRBV30 and TRBJ2-7, with a tentative D call TRBD1 (6 bases). DNA for the CDR3: TGTGCCTGGAGCGTGACAGGCGGATGGTCCTACGAGCAGTACTTC. Protein: CAWSVTGGWSYEQYF.